A single sample gave rise to the 17 T cell receptor beta chains below, sequenced in a study of human T cells and chemical hapten exposure. Time point noted: healthy volunteer bleed at 2 weeks. Extraction of total RNA was performed on unfractionated whole blood. TCRdb reprocessed the RACE reads with MiXCR, giving one entry per CDR3 protein. The repertoire has 80,000 to 100,000 distinct CDR3 sequences, around 8.8% of them found once; the top ten carry around 2.8%. Sequences were obtained from whole blood. These TCRs come from a female donor in good health. Some clones in this sample may be carry-over from other donors' samples.

This clonotype showed up just a few times. The chain employs TRBV2 and TRBJ2-1; TRBD2 agrees at 13 bases. CDR1 and CDR2 from the germline V gene are SNHLY and FYNNEI. CDR3 length: 14 amino acids. V lost 8 bases to trimming and J lost 4 bases; unmatched junction nucleotides: 2. The chain's CDR3 is CASWTSGRYNEQFF. The CDR3 region has the DNA TGTGCCAGCTGGACTAGCGGGAGATACAATGAGCAGTTCTTC.

This clonotype was counted a few times. The chain employs TRBV18 and TRBJ1-1; D uncertain. The length of the CDR3 is 14 residues. The germline CDR1 and CDR2 sequences are KGHSH and LQKENI. Trimming pared 3 bases from V and 7 bases from J, leaving 15 bases between. CDR3 region: CASSPSGPEVEAFF. The CDR3 region has the DNA TGTGCCAGCTCACCGTCCGGGCCAGAAGTTGAAGCTTTCTTT.

This clonotype came up many times. The chain joins TRBV20-1 to TRBJ2-7, with 8 bases identical to TRBD2. The V gene's germline CDR1 is DFQATT and CDR2 SNEGSKA (reference sequence). The CDR3 has 14 residues. Trimming at V came to 5 bases and at J to 4 bases, leaving 10 bases not matched to a gene. Here the CDR3 DNA reads TGCAGTGCTCTATTAGCGGGAAAGGGGTACGAGCAGTACTTC. It specifies CSALLAGKGYEQYF.

This clonotype was observed a few times. The chain employs TRBV20-1 and TRBJ1-5, with D possibly matching TRBD1 (5 bases). Germline values: CDR1 DFQATT, CDR2 SNEGSKA (reference sequence). The length of the CDR3 is 13 residues. With 3 bases removed from V and 6 bases from J, the gap between germline ends came to 12 bases. The CDR3 here is CSASVAGIQPQHF. CDR3 coding DNA: TGCAGTGCTAGTGTGGCAGGGATTCAGCCCCAGCATTTT.

The chain employs TRBV4-3 and TRBJ2-7; 8 nucleotides align to TRBD1. V shed 1 base, J shed 5 bases, and the junction held 13 bases outside the gene matches. Per germline, CDR1 LGHNA and CDR2 YSLEER. The CDR3 sequence is 17 residues long. The DNA for the CDR3 is TGCGCCAGCAGCCAAGTAAATGACAGGGGTTTTTCCCACGAGCAGTACTTC. Translating gives CASSQVNDRGFSHEQYF.

This clonotype has ten or more counts. The chain recombines TRBV30 with TRBJ2-7; no firm D call. The germline gives CDR1 GTSNPN, CDR2 SVGIG (reference sequence). Trimming left V 0 bases short and J 6 bases short, with 6 bases between. The CDR3 contains 11 residues. The CDR3 DNA reads as TGTGCCTGGAGTGTAAAGTTCGAGCAGTACTTC. It is translated as CAWSVKFEQYF. Full variable domain (remainder filled in from reference TRBV30 and TRBJ2-7): SQTIHQWPATLVQPVGSPLSLECTVEGTSNPNLYWYRQAAGRGLQLLFYSVGIGQISSEVPQNLSASRPQDRQFILSSKKLLLSDSGFYLCAWSVKFEQYFGPGTRLTVT.

The J gene is TRBJ1-3, the V gene TRBV20-1; 8 bases match TRBD1. Germline trimming cut 5 bases from V and 3 bases from J; bases unmatched to any gene: 0. Germline V gene lookup returns CDR1 DFQATT and CDR2 SNEGSKA (reference sequence). CDR3 length: 12 amino acids. The CDR3 sequence is CSAGQGGNTIYF. CDR3 nucleotides: TGCAGTGCTGGACAGGGTGGAAACACCATATATTTT.

The chain employs TRBV12-3 or TRBV12-4 and TRBJ2-3; 14 nucleotides line up with TRBD2. With V trimmed by 4 bases and J by 3 bases, 3 bases remained unmatched. The CDR3 is 16 amino acids. The CDR3 here is CASSYGTSGSTDTQYF. The CDR3 DNA reads TGTGCCAGCAGTTATGGGACTAGCGGGAGTACAGATACGCAGTATTTT.

This clonotype was seen repeatedly, ten times or more. The V and J genes are TRBV28 and TRBJ2-7; 7 bases are a match to TRBD1. From germline, CDR1 is MDHEN and CDR2 SYDVKM. With V trimmed by 7 bases and J by 6 bases, 12 bases remained unmatched. The CDR3 consists of 14 residues. The CDR3 DNA is TGTGCCAGCAAGGACCGGGACAGATTCGGCGAGCAGTACTTC. Its protein product is CASKDRDRFGEQYF.

The gene calls are TRBV6-5 and TRBJ2-7; TRBD1 agrees at 9 bases. The V segment lost 0 bases and the J segment 1 base; nucleotides outside the gene matches: 4. Germline V gene sequence: CDR1 MNHEY, CDR2 SVGAGI. The CDR3 covers 16 residues. The CDR3 DNA is TGTGCCAGCAGTTACTCGACAGGGGGAAAGTCCTACGAGCAGTACTTC. It is translated as CASSYSTGGKSYEQYF.

This clonotype appeared many times. The chain combines TRBV20-1 with TRBJ1-2; D unresolved. In germline, CDR1 is DFQATT, CDR2 SNEGSKA (reference sequence). The CDR3 runs 9 residues. With 3 bases removed from V and 6 bases from J, the gap between germline ends came to 2 bases. Here the CDR3 reads CSASHGYTF. The CDR3 DNA follows: TGCAGTGCTAGTCATGGCTACACCTTC.

The CDR3 region has the DNA TGTGCCAGCAGCGTATCGGGACTCAGAGATGAGCAGTTCTTC. Translation gives CASSVSGLRDEQFF. The V gene is TRBV9, the J gene TRBJ2-1; weak D call: TRBD2 (6 bases). The length of the CDR3 is 14 residues. Germline CDR1 reads SGDLS; CDR2 reads YYNGEE. The ends were cut back, 1 base at V and 8 bases at J, with 13 bases in the middle.

This clonotype was counted only a few times. V usage is TRBV28 and J usage is TRBJ2-7, with 8 positions matching TRBD1. This CDR3 has 16 residues. CDR1 is MDHEN, CDR2 SYDVKM, per germline. The J segment lost 0 bases and the V segment lost 4 bases, leaving 8 bases of the junction unmatched. The CDR3 spells CASSSPPGQGSYEQYF. In DNA, the CDR3 is TGTGCCAGCAGTTCCCCCCCTGGACAGGGCTCCTACGAGCAGTACTTC.

This clonotype has a handful of counts. This sequence joins TRBV11-2 and TRBJ2-2; the D is unclear. V lost 0 bases and J 4 bases, leaving 9 bases between the germline ends. This CDR3 is built from 15 residues. Germline V gives CDR1 SGHAT, CDR2 FQNNGV. The CDR3 sequence is CASSLDIEITGELFF. CDR3 bases: TGTGCCAGCAGCTTAGATATAGAAATCACCGGGGAGCTGTTTTTT.

This clonotype has at least ten counts. This chain connects TRBV2 to TRBJ1-1, with D uncertain. Germline V gene data show CDR1 as SNHLY and CDR2 as FYNNEI. This CDR3 has 12 residues. V gave up 7 bases and J gave up 1 base, with 7 bases separating them. CDR3 DNA sequence: TGTGCCAGCAAACAGTGGAACACTGAAGCTTTCTTT. Encoded protein: CASKQWNTEAFF.

This clonotype was seen repeatedly, ten times or more. The chain carries TRBV3-1 and TRBJ2-3; 9 bases match TRBD2. In germline, CDR1 is LGHDT, CDR2 YNNKEL (reference sequence). With V trimmed by 0 bases and J by 2 bases, 6 bases remained unmatched. The CDR3 consists of 17 residues. The CDR3 DNA sequence: TGTGCCAGCAGCCAAGATGCGGGACTAGCTACCACAGATACGCAGTATTTT. The encoded protein is CASSQDAGLATTDTQYF.

This clonotype was counted only a few times. V and J are TRBV20-1 and TRBJ2-3, with D uncertain. The ends were cut back, 5 bases at V and 5 bases at J, with 11 bases in the middle. Per germline, CDR1 DFQATT and CDR2 SNEGSKA (reference sequence). The CDR3 spans 12 residues. The CDR3 region is CSAYHREDTQYF. CDR3 nucleotides: TGCAGTGCTTATCATAGGGAAGATACGCAGTATTTT.